Below are 4 T cell receptor beta chains sequenced from a single sample in a study of blood T cell repertoires in COVID-19. Profiled with immunoSEQ multiplex PCR; TCRdb holds only in-frame clones, not every one. This table has some 88,000 clones, around 75% appearing once. The sample was peripheral blood. The receptors come from a human donor in a cohort sampled during active COVID-19.

The V call is TRBV28, the J call TRBJ1-2, with 7 bases that match TRBD1. With 4 bases clipped from V and 6 bases from J, the junction kept 11 bases outside the gene matches. The CDR3 extends over 15 amino acids. CDR1 is MDHEN and CDR2 is SYDVKM in the germline V gene. The CDR3 DNA reads TGTGCCAGCAGTTCCTACAGTGGGACAGTCAATGGCTACACCTTC. It encodes CASSSYSGTVNGYTF.

V is TRBV24-1 and J is TRBJ2-2; TRBD1 aligns across 7 bases. V lost 3 bases and J lost 6; bases outside the gene matches: 9. Germline V lookup: CDR1 KGHDR, CDR2 SFDVKD. This CDR3 region has 16 residues. In DNA form, the CDR3 reads TGTGCCACCAGTGATGGAAGGACAGGTTATTCCGGGGAGCTGTTTTTT. Translated, it gives CATSDGRTGYSGELFF.

To note about this clone: Germline and junction disagree at one end, which may indicate a read error. The V gene is TRBV2, the J gene TRBJ2-5; the match to TRBD2 covers 15 bases. There are 17 residues in the CDR3. Germline CDR1 SNHLY, CDR2 FYNNEI. The CDR3 reads CASSPGTSGRSQETQYF. CDR3 coding DNA: TGTGCCAGCAGTCCGGGGACTAGCGGGAGGTCCCAAGAAACCCAGTACTTC.

The V and J genes are TRBV4-1 and TRBJ2-5, with TRBD2 matching over 7 bases. Germline V gives CDR1 MGHRA, CDR2 YSYEKL. V shed 4 bases, J shed 5 bases, and the junction held 7 bases outside the gene matches. This CDR3 has 14 amino acids. The DNA for the CDR3 is TGCGCCAGCAGCCGGAGCGGGGTCTCGGAGACCCAGTACTTC. It yields the protein CASSRSGVSETQYF.